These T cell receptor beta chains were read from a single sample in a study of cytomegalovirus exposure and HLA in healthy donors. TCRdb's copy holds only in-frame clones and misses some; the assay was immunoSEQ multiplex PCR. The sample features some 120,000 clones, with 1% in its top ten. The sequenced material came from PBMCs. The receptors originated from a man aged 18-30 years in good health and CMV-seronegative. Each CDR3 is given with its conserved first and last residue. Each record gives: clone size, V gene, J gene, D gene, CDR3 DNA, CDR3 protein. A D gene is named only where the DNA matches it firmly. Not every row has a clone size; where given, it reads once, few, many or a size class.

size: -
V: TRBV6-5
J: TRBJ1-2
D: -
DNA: TGTGCCAGCAGTATGGGGCCCTATGGCTACACCTTC
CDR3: CASSMGPYGYTF

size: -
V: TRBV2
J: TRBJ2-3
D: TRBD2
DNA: TGTGCCAGCAGTCTTACTAGCGAAGATACGCAGTATTTT
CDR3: CASSLTSEDTQYF

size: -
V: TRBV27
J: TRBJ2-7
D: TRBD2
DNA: TGTGCCAGCAGACTCGGACTAGCGGCTGCCTACGAGCAGTACTTC
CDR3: CASRLGLAAAYEQYF

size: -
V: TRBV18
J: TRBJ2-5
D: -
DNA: TGTGCCAGCTCACCAGGCGGGGTCCAAGAGACCCAGTACTTC
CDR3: CASSPGGVQETQYF

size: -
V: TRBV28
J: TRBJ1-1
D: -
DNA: TGTGCCAGCAGTTTACCAATGGGGGGGTCTAAAGCTTTCTTT
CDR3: CASSLPMGGSKAFF

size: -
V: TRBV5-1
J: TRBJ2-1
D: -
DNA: TGCGCCAGCAGCTTAGAACTTCTCGATGAGCAGTTCTTC
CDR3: CASSLELLDEQFF

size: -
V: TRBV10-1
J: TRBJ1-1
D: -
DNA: TGCGCCAGCAACGAGGGTATGAACACTGAAGCTTTCTTT
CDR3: CASNEGMNTEAFF

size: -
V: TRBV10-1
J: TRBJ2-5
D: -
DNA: TGCGCCAGCAGTGTGAGAGGTGGGGAGACCCAGTACTTC
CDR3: CASSVRGGETQYF

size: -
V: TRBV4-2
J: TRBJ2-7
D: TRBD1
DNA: TGTGCCAGCAGCCTCTACGTCCCGGGACAGGCGATAGACGAGCAGTACTTC
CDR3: CASSLYVPGQAIDEQYF

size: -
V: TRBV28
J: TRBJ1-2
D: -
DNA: TGTGCCAGCAGCCCCGCGTCAACGTGGGGCTACACCTTC
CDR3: CASSPASTWGYTF

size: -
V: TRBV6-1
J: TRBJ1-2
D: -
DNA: TGTGCCACCTTTGTGTGGGGCCCCTATGGCTACACCTTC
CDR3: CATFVWGPYGYTF

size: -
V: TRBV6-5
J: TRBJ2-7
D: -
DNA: TGTGCCAGCACCATAGGCGGCCCAGCAGGGGAGCAGTACTTC
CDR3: CASTIGGPAGEQYF

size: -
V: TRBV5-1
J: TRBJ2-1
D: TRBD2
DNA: TGCGCCAGCAGCTTGCCCAACCAGACCAGAAAGCGGGGGGCCTACAATGAGCAGTTCTTC
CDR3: CASSLPNQTRKRGAYNEQFF

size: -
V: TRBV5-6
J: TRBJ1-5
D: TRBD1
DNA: TGTGCCAGCAGCTTTGGGACAGGGGGCGATCAGCCCCAGCATTTT
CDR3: CASSFGTGGDQPQHF

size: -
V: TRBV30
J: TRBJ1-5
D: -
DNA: TGTGCCTGGACGGGTCTGCTTAATCAGCCCCAGCATTTT
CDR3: CAWTGLLNQPQHF

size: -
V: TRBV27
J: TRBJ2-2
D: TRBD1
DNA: TGTGCCAGCAGTTCCGGGACAGAAGTGAAGGGGCTGTTTTTT
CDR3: CASSSGTEVKGLFF

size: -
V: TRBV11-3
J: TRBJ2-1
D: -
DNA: TGTGCCAGCAGCAGCACCAGGGGAGCCTACAATGAGCAGTTCTTC
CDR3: CASSSTRGAYNEQFF

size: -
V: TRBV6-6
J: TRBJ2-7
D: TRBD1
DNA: TGTGCCACCGCCGGGACAGGGTTATACGAGCAGTACTTC
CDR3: CATAGTGLYEQYF

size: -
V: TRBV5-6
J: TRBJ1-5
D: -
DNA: TGTGCCAGCAGCTTCCTACAGGGCGGGAGGTTCGATCAGCCCCAGCATTTT
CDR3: CASSFLQGGRFDQPQHF

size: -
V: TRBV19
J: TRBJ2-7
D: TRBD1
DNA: TGTGCCACTCGACAGGGGTTGTACGAGCAGTACTTC
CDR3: CATRQGLYEQYF

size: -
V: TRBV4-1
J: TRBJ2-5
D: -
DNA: TGCGCCAGCAGCCAAGTCCCTAGCGAGACCCAGTACTTC
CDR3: CASSQVPSETQYF

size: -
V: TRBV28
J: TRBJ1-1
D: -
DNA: TGTGCCAGCAGTACGACTTTGGCTGAAGCTTTCTTT
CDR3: CASSTTLAEAFF

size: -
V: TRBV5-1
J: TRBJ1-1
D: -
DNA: TGCGCCAGCAGCGTGACAAGTACTTACACTGAAGCTTTCTTT
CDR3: CASSVTSTYTEAFF

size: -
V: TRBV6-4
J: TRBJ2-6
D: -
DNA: TGTGCCAGCAGTGACTCCGGGGGCTCTGGGGCCAACGTCCTGACTTTC
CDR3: CASSDSGGSGANVLTF

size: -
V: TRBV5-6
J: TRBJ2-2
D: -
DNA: TGTGCCAGCAGCCCCAGGGGTAGGGGGACCGGGGAGCTGTTTTTT
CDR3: CASSPRGRGTGELFF

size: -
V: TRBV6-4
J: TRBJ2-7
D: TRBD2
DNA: TGTGCCAGCAGTGTTTACGCGGCTAGCGGGAGGTCCTACGAGCAGTACTTC
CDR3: CASSVYAASGRSYEQYF

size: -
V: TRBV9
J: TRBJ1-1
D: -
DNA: TGTGCCAGCAGCGGAAAGACTGAGGCCTTT
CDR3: CASSGKTEAF

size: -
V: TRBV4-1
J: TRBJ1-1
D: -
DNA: TGCGCCAGCAGCCAAGACGGGACTTCGAGGACTGAAGCTTTCTTT
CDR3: CASSQDGTSRTEAFF

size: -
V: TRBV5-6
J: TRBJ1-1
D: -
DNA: TGTGCCAGCAGCTTACGGGGGGCCGACGCTTTCTTT
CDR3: CASSLRGADAFF

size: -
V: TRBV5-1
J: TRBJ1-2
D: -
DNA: TGCGCCAGCAGCTTGGCCCTACCGGTAGCTAACTATGGCTACACCTTC
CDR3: CASSLALPVANYGYTF

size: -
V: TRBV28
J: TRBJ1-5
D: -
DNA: TGTGCCAGCATCCGAAACGCAGGGATCCCCCAGCATTTT
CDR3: CASIRNAGIPQHF

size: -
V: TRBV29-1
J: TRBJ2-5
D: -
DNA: TGCAGCGTTGAAGGTGGGAGAAGTCAAGAGACCCAGTACTTC
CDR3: CSVEGGRSQETQYF

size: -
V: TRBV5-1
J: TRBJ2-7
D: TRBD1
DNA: TGCGCCAGCAGCCCGGTTGACAGGGGACGGGGGGAGCAGTACTTC
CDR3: CASSPVDRGRGEQYF

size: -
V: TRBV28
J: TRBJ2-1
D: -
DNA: TGTGCCAGCAGTCCATTCAATGAGCAGTTCTTC
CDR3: CASSPFNEQFF

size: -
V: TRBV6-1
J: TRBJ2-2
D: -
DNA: TGTGCCAGCAGTCCGGGTTCCCGATACACCGGGGAGCTGTTTTTT
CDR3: CASSPGSRYTGELFF

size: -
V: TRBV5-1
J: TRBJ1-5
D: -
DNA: TGCGCCAGCAGGGAGGATAGCAATCAGCCCCAGCATTTT
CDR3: CASREDSNQPQHF

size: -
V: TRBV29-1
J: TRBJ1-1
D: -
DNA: TGCAGCGTACTGCAAACGACGGGAGGCACTGAAGCTTTCTTT
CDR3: CSVLQTTGGTEAFF

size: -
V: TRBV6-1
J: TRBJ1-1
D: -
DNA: TGTGCCAGCATGCAGGGCTGGAACACTGAAGCTTTCTTT
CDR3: CASMQGWNTEAFF

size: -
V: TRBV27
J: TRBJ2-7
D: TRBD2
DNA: TGTGCCAGCAGCCCCGGGCGGGGGGCCGCCGAGCAGTACTTC
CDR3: CASSPGRGAAEQYF

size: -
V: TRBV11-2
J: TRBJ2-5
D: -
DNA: TGTGCCAGCAGCTTAGATCGGACAAGGCAAGAGACCCAGTACTTC
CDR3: CASSLDRTRQETQYF

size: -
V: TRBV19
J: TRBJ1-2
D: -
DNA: TGTGCCAGTAGACTACAGAGGGGGACGAACTATGGCTACACCTTC
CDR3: CASRLQRGTNYGYTF

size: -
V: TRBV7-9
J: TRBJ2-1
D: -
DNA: TGTGCCAGCAGCAGGGGTGGGGTGGCGGTGGGGAGGAATGAGCAGTTCTTC
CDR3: CASSRGGVAVGRNEQFF

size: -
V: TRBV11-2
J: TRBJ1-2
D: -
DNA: TGTGCCAGCAGCTTAGTCCATGGGGGGGCATACACCTTC
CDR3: CASSLVHGGAYTF

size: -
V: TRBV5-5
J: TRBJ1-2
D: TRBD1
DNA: TGTGCCAGCAGCCTCCCGACAGGGGGATATGATGGCTACACCTTC
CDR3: CASSLPTGGYDGYTF

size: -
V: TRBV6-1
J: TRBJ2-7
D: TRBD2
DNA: TGTGCCAGCAGGAATAGCGGGAGTTCCTACGAGCAGTACTTC
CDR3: CASRNSGSSYEQYF

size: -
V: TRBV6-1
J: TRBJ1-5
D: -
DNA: TGTGCCAGCAGTGAATTTTGGGGCCAGCCCCAGCATTTT
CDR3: CASSEFWGQPQHF

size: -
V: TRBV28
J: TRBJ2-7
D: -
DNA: TGTGCCACTCTTCAGGGGGGTAAATACGAGCAGTACTTC
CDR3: CATLQGGKYEQYF

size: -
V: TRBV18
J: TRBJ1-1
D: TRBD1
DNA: TGTGCCAGCTCACCTCAGACAGGGTCAGACACTGAAGCTTTCTTT
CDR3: CASSPQTGSDTEAFF

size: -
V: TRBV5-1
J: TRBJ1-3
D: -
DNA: TGCGCCAGCAGCTTGGGAGAACTTGGAAACACCATATATTTT
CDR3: CASSLGELGNTIYF

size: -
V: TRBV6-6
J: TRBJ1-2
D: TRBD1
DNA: TGTGCCAGCAACGAAAAACAGGGGGCATTTCATGGCTACACCTTC
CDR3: CASNEKQGAFHGYTF

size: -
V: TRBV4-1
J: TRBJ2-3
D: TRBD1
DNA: TGCGCCAGCAGCCCACGGACAGGGGGTAGCACAGATACGCAGTATTTT
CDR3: CASSPRTGGSTDTQYF

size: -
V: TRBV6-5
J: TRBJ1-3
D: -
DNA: TGTGCCAGCAGTCCTTCGAGGGTTGGAAACACCATATATTTT
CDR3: CASSPSRVGNTIYF

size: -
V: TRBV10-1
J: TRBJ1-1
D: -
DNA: TGCGCCAGCCAGGGACGGAGGGACACTGAAGCTTTCTTT
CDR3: CASQGRRDTEAFF

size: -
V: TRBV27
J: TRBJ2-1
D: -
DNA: TGTGCCAGCAGTTCCTCTTTTCGGAATGAGCAGTTCTTC
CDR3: CASSSSFRNEQFF

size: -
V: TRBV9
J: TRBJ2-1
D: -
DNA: TGTGCCAGCAGCGTCAACAATGAGCAGTTCTTC
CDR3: CASSVNNEQFF

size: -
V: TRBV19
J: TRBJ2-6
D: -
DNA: TGTGCCAGTAGAACAGGGAGCTCTGGGGCCAACGTCCTGACTTTC
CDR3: CASRTGSSGANVLTF

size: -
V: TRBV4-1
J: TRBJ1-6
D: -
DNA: TGCGCCAGCAGCCAAGAAGTTCGGGGGTGGAATTCACCCCTCCACTTT
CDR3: CASSQEVRGWNSPLHF

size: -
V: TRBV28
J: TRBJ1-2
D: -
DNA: TGTGCCAGCAGTTCGACAGGACCCACTAACTATGGCTACACCTTC
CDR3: CASSSTGPTNYGYTF

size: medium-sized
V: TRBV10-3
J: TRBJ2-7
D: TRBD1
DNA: TGTGCCATCAGGAACCGGTCGAGGACAGGGGGGTTCGAGCAGTACTTC
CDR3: CAIRNRSRTGGFEQYF

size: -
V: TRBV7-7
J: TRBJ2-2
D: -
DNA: TGTGCTAGCAGCCCACAAGTAACCGGGGAGCTGTTTTTT
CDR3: CASSPQVTGELFF